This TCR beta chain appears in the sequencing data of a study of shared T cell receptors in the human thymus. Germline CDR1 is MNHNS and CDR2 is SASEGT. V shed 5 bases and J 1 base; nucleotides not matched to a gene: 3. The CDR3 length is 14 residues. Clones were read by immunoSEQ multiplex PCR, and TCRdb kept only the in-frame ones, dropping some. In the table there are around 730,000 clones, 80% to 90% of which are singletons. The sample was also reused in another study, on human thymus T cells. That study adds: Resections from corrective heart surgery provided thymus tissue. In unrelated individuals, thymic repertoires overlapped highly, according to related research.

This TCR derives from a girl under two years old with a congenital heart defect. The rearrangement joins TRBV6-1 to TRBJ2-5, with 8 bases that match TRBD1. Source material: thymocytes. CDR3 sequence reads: CASSLTGGQETQYF. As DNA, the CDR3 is TGTGCCAGCAGTTTAACAGGGGGCCAAGAGACCCAGTACTTC.